The TCR beta chain under discussion was sequenced for a study of blood T cell repertoires in COVID-19. In the authors' methods: Estimated nucleated cell counts came from reference gene primer amplification. Sequenced by immunoSEQ multiplex PCR; TCRdb stores in-frame clones only, minus some. Clone size and the V and J calls come from that table; the DNA yielded D and trimming. The table has 85,000 to 130,000 clones, less than 90% seen once. The CDR3 consists of 15 residues. Germline V gene lookup returns CDR1 SGHNT and CDR2 YENEEA. Germline trimming cut 1 base from V and 4 bases from J; bases unmatched to any gene: 0.

The source is a human donor in a cohort sampled during active COVID-19. Sequencing was performed on peripheral blood. The V call is TRBV11-3, the J call TRBJ2-3; 12 bases are a match to TRBD2. The CDR3 loop is CASSLASGGADTQYF. The CDR3 DNA reads TGTGCCAGCAGCTTAGCTAGCGGGGGGGCAGATACGCAGTATTTT.